The 16 T cell receptor beta chains reported below all come from one sample, sequenced in a study of human T cells and chemical hapten exposure. As for time point: patch test 2, 6 weeks after DPC sensitization. Treatment meaning: therapeutic diphenylcyclopropenone sensitization with weekly scalp DPC. TCRdb recomputed calls from the RACE reads with MiXCR, one row per CDR3 protein. The sample yields around 82,000 distinct CDR3 sequences, 6.5% to 8.5% seen once. Sequenced here: whole blood, sampled in connection with sensitization to the hapten diphenylcyclopropenone (DPC). The receptors originated from a woman aged 25 to 39 with alopecia areata. Some clones in this sample may be carry-over from other donors' samples.

Ten or more counts support this clonotype. This chain connects TRBV19 to TRBJ1-1; D is uncertain. The CDR3 is 15 residues long. V was pared by 3 bases and J by 0 bases, with 11 bases between. CDR1 and CDR2 from the germline V gene are LNHDA and SQIVND (reference sequence). CDR3 sequence: CASSISASMNTEAFF. CDR3 DNA: TGTGCCAGTAGTATCTCGGCCAGTATGAACACTGAAGCTTTCTTT.

This clonotype showed up many times. The V and J genes are TRBV12-3 or TRBV12-4 and TRBJ2-7, with D possibly matching TRBD1 (5 bases). Trimming took off 6 bases at V and 2 bases at J, with 32 bases between the two ends. The CDR3 sequence is 20 residues long. The CDR3 loop reads CASSLGHQWGPGVDAYEQYF. Here the CDR3 DNA reads TGTGCCAGCAGCCTCGGACACCAATGGGGCCCTGGGGTGGACGCCTACGAGCAGTACTTC.

This clonotype was recorded many times. The V and J genes are TRBV29-1 and TRBJ2-3; 7 bases match TRBD2. The length of the CDR3 is 15 residues. The V segment lost 7 bases and the J segment 0 bases; nucleotides outside the gene matches: 10. Looked up from germline, CDR1 is SQVTM and CDR2 is ANQGSEA. Here the CDR3 DNA reads TGCAGCGGGGAGGGTTACCCCTCTAGCACAGATACGCAGTATTTT. Amino acids: CSGEGYPSSTDTQYF.

This clonotype was seen more than once but under ten times. The chain uses TRBV5-1 and TRBJ2-3; TRBD1 might be the D (5 bases). The germline gives CDR1 SGHRS, CDR2 YFSETQ. The CDR3 spans 16 residues. V lost 4 bases and J 0 bases, leaving 15 bases between the germline ends. The CDR3 coding sequence is TGCGCCAGCAGCCCAAACTTCAGGGCGAGCACAGATACGCAGTATTTT. It is translated as CASSPNFRASTDTQYF.

The chain links TRBV10-2 to TRBJ1-5; 9 bases are shared with TRBD1. The CDR3 is made up of 14 amino acids. V lost 6 bases, J lost 6 bases, and 6 bases stayed unmatched. Germline CDR1 reads WSHSY; CDR2 reads SAAADI. In DNA, the CDR3 is TGCGCCAGCAGACTGGGACAGGGCCCTCAGCCCCAGCATTTT. Encoded protein: CASRLGQGPQPQHF.

The chain joins TRBV19 to TRBJ1-5; D unclear. Per the germline V gene, CDR1 is LNHDA and CDR2 is SQIVND (reference sequence). The V and J ends lost 5 bases and 4 bases respectively, with 15 bases between them. The length of the CDR3 is 15 residues. The CDR3 DNA reads as TGTGCCAGTAGTCCGACAAATGAAGGGAATCAGCCCCAGCATTTT. Translating it yields CASSPTNEGNQPQHF.

In this sample, this clonotype turned up many times. The chain links TRBV5-1 to TRBJ2-1, with D possibly TRBD2 on 6 matching bases. The CDR3 is made up of 14 amino acids. Germline V gene data show CDR1 as SGHRS and CDR2 as YFSETQ. Trimming pared 2 bases from V and 8 bases from J, leaving 14 bases between. CDR3 amino acids: CASSFSGEWDEQFF. The CDR3 bases are TGCGCCAGCAGCTTTTCGGGGGAATGGGATGAGCAGTTCTTC.

This clonotype has at least ten counts. V is TRBV5-1 and J is TRBJ2-7; no definite D call. V dropped 0 bases and J dropped 2 bases, with 9 bases sitting between them. The CDR3 covers 14 residues. Germline V gene data show CDR1 as SGHRS and CDR2 as YFSETQ. The CDR3: CASSLGVGTYEQYF. Written as DNA, the CDR3 is TGCGCCAGCAGCTTGGGAGTCGGAACCTACGAGCAGTACTTC.

This clonotype occurred many times. The V call is TRBV4-2, the J call TRBJ1-5; TRBD1 might be the D (6 bases). V was trimmed by 4 bases and J by 3 bases, leaving 13 bases between them. The CDR3 has 15 amino acids. The germline gives CDR1 LGHNA, CDR2 YNFKEQ. This chain's CDR3 is CASSREQGTNQPQHF. CDR3 coding DNA: TGTGCCAGCAGCCGTGAACAGGGAACCAATCAGCCCCAGCATTTT.

In its sample, this clonotype was seen a few times. J is TRBJ2-7 and V is TRBV29-1; D is perhaps TRBD1 or TRBD2 (6 bases each). Germline V gene lookup returns CDR1 SQVTM and CDR2 ANQGSEA. Trimming stripped 1 base from V and 7 bases from J, with 20 bases between. The CDR3 is 15 residues long. The CDR3 spells CSVEAGARAPGEQYF. CDR3 sequence (DNA): TGCAGCGTTGAAGCGGGGGCCAGGGCCCCGGGGGAGCAGTACTTC.

This clonotype was counted ten times or more. J is TRBJ1-1 and V is TRBV27; D is ambiguous. CDR1 is MNHEY, CDR2 SMNVEV, per germline (reference sequence). Trimming took 3 bases from V and 5 from J, leaving 10 bases between them. The CDR3 is 13 residues long. The CDR3 bases are TGTGCCAGCAGTTTTGAGGTGAGAACTGAAGCTTTCTTT. Its translation: CASSFEVRTEAFF.

This clonotype was seen repeatedly, ten times or more. In nucleotides, the CDR3 is TGTGCCAGCAGCCACCACAGGGCCAACACTGAAGCTTTCTTT. Translating gives CASSHHRANTEAFF. V gene TRBV3-1 combines with J gene TRBJ1-1; D is possibly TRBD1 (6 bases). Germline-derived CDR1 and CDR2 are LGHDT and YNNKEL (reference sequence). The CDR3 runs to 14 residues. V lost 3 bases and J lost 2, with 10 bases in between. Together with reference TRBV3-1 and TRBJ1-1, the CDR3 gives the full variable domain: DTAVSQTPKYLVTQMGNDKSIKCEQNLGHDTMYWYKQDSKKFLKIMFSYNNKELIINETVPNRFSPKSPDKAHLNLHINSLELGDSAVYFCASSHHRANTEAFFGQGTRLTVV.

The CDR3 here is CASRPSGTWKETQYF. CDR3 bases: TGTGCCAGCAGGCCCTCCGGGACTTGGAAAGAGACCCAGTACTTC. This rearrangement joins TRBV11-1 to TRBJ2-5; a possible D gene is TRBD2 (6 bases). Trimming removed 6 bases at V and 3 bases at J, with 17 bases between. The CDR3 totals 15 residues. Germline V gives CDR1 SGHAT, CDR2 FQDESV (reference sequence).

This clonotype showed up many times. The chain joins TRBV7-7 to TRBJ2-7, with D possibly being TRBD2 (7 bases). V lost 5 bases, J lost 2 bases, and 13 bases lay in between. Germline CDR1 is SSHAT and CDR2 is FNYEAQ (reference sequence). The CDR3 totals 14 residues. The CDR3 region has the DNA TGTGCCAGCAGCCCCGGGGGGCCAACCTACGAGCAGTACTTC. Translating gives CASSPGGPTYEQYF.

The rearrangement links TRBV30 to TRBJ1-2, with TRBD1 matching 7 bases. Germline V gives CDR1 GTSNPN, CDR2 SVGIG (reference sequence). The V segment lost 4 bases and the J segment 8 bases; nucleotides outside the gene matches: 13. This CDR3 has 14 residues. As DNA, the CDR3 is TGTGCCTGGACCCCGGCCGACAGGGAGGGAGGCTACACCTTC. Encoded protein: CAWTPADREGGYTF.

This chain joins TRBV7-8 and TRBJ1-1; 7 nucleotides line up with TRBD1. Germline CDR1 SGHVS, CDR2 FQNEAQ. CDR3 size: 13 residues. J lost 9 bases, V lost 4 bases, and 8 bases had no gene match. CDR3 amino acids: CASSSSLQGQAFF. The CDR3 DNA is TGTGCCAGCAGCTCCTCTTTACAGGGGCAAGCTTTCTTT. Combining the CDR3 with reference TRBV7-8 and TRBJ1-1 gives the whole variable domain GAGVSQSPRYKVAKRGQDVALRCDPISGHVSLFWYQQALGQGPEFLTYFQNEAQLDKSGLPSDRFFAERPEGSVSTLKIQRTQQEDSAVYLCASSSSLQGQAFFGQGTRLTVV.